This T cell receptor beta chain derives from a study of identical twins. Findings and caveats of the study: When twins shared out-of-frame alpha sequences, those sequences had excess low generation probability.

Each cDNA held unique molecular identifiers, and template switching gave it a universal primer site. TCRdb recomputed calls from the 5' RACE reads with MiXCR, one row per CDR3 protein. The sample holds more than 400,000 distinct CDR3 sequences, 15% seen once. This clonotype has just a few counts. Its matching antigen is unknown. The sample also formed part of further work on yellow fever vaccine responses in identical twins.

This TCR derives from a woman under 30 in good health. The source material was CD4+ T cells sorted from blood.

The CDR3 loop is CASTNRVGGNTEAFF. The CDR3 DNA reads TGTGCCAGCACCAACAGGGTAGGGGGGAACACTGAAGCTTTCTTT. The chain carries TRBV6-1 and TRBJ1-1; possible D gene TRBD1, 6 bases. CDR3 length equals 15 residues. Per germline, CDR1 MNHNS and CDR2 SASEGT. Trimming took off 7 bases at V and 1 base at J, with 16 bases between the two ends.